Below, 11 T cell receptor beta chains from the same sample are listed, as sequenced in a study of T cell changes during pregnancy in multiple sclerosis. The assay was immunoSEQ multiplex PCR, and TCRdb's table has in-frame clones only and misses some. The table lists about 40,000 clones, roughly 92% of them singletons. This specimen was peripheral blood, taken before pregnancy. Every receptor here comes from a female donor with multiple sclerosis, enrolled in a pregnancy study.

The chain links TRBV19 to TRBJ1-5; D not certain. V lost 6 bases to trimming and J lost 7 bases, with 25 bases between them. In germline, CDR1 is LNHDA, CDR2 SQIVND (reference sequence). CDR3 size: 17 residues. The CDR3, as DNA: TGTGCCAGTAGCCTAATCGGGGAGGGCAAAGGAAAACAGCCCCAGCATTTT. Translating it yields CASSLIGEGKGKQPQHF.

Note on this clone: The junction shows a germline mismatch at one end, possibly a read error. CDR3 bases: TGTGCCAGCTCACCACCATCTTTAGGACAGGAGTTCTCCTTC. Protein product: CASSPPSLGQEFSF. V usage is TRBV18 and J usage is TRBJ1-2; 7 bases line up with TRBD1. The CDR3 runs to 14 residues. Germline values: CDR1 KGHSH, CDR2 LQKENI.

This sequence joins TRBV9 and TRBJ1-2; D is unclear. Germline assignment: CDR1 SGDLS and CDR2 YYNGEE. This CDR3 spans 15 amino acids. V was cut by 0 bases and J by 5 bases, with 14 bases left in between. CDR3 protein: CASSVASQSYYGYTF. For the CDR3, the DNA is TGTGCCAGCAGCGTAGCCTCTCAGTCTTATTATGGCTACACCTTC. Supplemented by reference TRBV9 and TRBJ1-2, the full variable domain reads DSGVTQTPKHLITATGQRVTLRCSPRSGDLSVYWYQQSLDQGLQFLIQYYNGEERAKGNILERFSAQQFPDLHSELNLSSLELGDSALYFCASSVASQSYYGYTFGSGTRLTVV.

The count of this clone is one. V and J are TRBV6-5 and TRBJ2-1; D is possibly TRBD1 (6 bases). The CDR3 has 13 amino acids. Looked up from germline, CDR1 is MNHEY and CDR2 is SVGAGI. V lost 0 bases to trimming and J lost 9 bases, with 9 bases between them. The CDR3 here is CASSYSGGFEQFF. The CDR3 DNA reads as TGTGCCAGCAGTTACTCAGGGGGTTTTGAGCAGTTCTTC.

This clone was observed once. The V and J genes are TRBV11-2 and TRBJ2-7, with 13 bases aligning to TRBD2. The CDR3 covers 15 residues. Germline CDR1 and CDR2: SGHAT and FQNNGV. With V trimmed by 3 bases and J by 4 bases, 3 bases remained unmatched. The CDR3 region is CASSFGTSGEYEQYF. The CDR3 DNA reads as TGTGCCAGCAGCTTCGGGACTAGCGGGGAATACGAGCAGTACTTC.

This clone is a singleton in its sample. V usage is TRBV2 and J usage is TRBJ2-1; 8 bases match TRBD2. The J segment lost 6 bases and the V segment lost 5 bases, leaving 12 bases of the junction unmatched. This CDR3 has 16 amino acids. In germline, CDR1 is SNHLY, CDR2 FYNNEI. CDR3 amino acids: CASSPFERELRNEQFF. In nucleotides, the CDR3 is TGTGCCAGCAGTCCTTTTGAGCGGGAGTTACGCAATGAGCAGTTCTTC. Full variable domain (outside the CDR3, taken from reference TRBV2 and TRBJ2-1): EPEVTQTPSHQVTQMGQEVILRCVPISNHLYFYWYRQILGQKVEFLVSFYNNEISEKSEIFDDQFSVERPDGSNFTLKIRSTKLEDSAMYFCASSPFERELRNEQFFGPGTRLTVL.

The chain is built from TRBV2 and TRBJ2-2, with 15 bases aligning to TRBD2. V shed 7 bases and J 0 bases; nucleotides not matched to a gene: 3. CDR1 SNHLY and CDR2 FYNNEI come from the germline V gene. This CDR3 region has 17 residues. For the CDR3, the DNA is TGTGCCAGCAAGGGACTAGCGGGAGGAACGAACACCGGGGAGCTGTTTTTT. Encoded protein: CASKGLAGGTNTGELFF.

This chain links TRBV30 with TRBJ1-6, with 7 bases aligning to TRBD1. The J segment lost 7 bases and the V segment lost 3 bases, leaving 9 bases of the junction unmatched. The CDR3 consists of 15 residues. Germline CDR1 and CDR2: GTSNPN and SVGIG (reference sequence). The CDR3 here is CAWRTTQGRNSPLHF. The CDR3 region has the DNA TGTGCCTGGAGGACTACACAGGGGAGGAATTCACCCCTCCACTTT.

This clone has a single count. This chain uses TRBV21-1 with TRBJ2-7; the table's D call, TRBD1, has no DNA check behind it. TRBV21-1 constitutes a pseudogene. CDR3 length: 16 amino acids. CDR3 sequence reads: CASSKGLADRTYEQYF. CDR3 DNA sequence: TGTGCCAGCAGCAAAGGCTTGGCGGACAGAACCTACGAGCAGTACTTC.

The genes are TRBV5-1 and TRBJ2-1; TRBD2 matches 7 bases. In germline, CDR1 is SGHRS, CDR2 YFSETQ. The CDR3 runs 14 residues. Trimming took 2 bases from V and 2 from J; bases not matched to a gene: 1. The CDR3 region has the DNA TGCGCCAGCAGCTTCGGGACTACCTACAATGAGCAGTTCTTC. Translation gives CASSFGTTYNEQFF.

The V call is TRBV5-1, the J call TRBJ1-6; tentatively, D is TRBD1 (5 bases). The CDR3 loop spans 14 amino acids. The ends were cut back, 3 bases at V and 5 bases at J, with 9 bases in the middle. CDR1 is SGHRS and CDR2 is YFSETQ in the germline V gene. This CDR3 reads CASSSGTDNSPLHF. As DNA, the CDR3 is TGCGCCAGCAGCTCGGGGACTGATAATTCACCCCTCCACTTT. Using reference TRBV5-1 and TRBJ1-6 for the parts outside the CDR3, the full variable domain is KAGVTQTPRYLIKTRGQQVTLSCSPISGHRSVSWYQQTPGQGLQFLFEYFSETQRNKGNFPGRFSGRQFSNSRSEMNVSTLELGDSALYLCASSSGTDNSPLHFGNGTRLTVT.